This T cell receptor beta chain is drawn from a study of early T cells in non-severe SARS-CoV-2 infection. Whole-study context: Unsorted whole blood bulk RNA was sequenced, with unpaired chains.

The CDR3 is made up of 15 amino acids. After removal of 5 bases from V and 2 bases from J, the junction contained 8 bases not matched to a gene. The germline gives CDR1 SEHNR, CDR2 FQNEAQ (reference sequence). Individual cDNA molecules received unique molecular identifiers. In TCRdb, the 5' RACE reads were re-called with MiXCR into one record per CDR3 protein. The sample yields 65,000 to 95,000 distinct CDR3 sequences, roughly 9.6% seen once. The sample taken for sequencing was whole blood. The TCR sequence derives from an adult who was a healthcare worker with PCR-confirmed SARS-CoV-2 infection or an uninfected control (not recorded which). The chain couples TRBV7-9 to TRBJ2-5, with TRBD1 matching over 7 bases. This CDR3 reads CASSPQGGKQETQYF. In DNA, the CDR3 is TGTGCCAGCAGCCCCCAAGGGGGCAAGCAAGAGACCCAGTACTTC.